A single sample is the source of the 16 T cell receptor beta chains below, sequenced in a study of cytomegalovirus exposure and HLA in healthy donors. PCR primers comprised 60 Vbeta and 13 Jbeta primers. TCRdb keeps only in-frame clones here, not all; method: immunoSEQ multiplex PCR. The top ten hold roughly 5% of the sample, which has 110,000 or so clones, over 65% seen once. The sample taken for sequencing was PBMCs. These receptors all stem from a woman aged 30 to 39 in good health and CMV-seropositive.

J is TRBJ1-2 and V is TRBV29-1; TRBD1 might be the D (6 bases). V was trimmed by 5 bases and J by 8 bases, leaving 15 bases between them. Germline V gene sequence: CDR1 SQVTM, CDR2 ANQGSEA. This CDR3 has 12 residues. The CDR3 coding sequence is TGCAGCGTTTCCGGGGGGCTTAGGGGCTACACCTTC. Protein product: CSVSGGLRGYTF.

The J gene is TRBJ1-2, the V gene TRBV27; TRBD1 aligns across 8 bases. The CDR3 spans 16 residues. Germline assignment: CDR1 MNHEY and CDR2 SMNVEV (reference sequence). Trimming removed 4 bases from V and 4 bases from J; junction bases left unmatched: 11. The CDR3 is CASSSHGTGVFYGYTF. The CDR3 nucleotides are TGTGCCAGCAGTTCCCACGGGACAGGAGTCTTCTATGGCTACACCTTC.

This sequence joins TRBV7-2 and TRBJ2-1, with 7 bases identical to TRBD2. J was trimmed by 3 bases and V by 1 base; bases with no gene match: 6. Looked up from germline, CDR1 is SGHTA and CDR2 is FQGNSA. CDR3 length: 16 amino acids. The CDR3 coding sequence is TGTGCCAGCAGCTTAGGCGGGGGTGGCGTCTACAATGAGCAGTTCTTC. Protein: CASSLGGGGVYNEQFF.

This clone was recorded only once. The CDR3 loop reads CATQTGTGRAGNTIYF. DNA of the CDR3: TGTGCCACCCAGACCGGGACAGGGAGAGCTGGAAACACCATATATTTT. The rearrangement links TRBV10-3 to TRBJ1-3; 9 bases agree with TRBD1. V dropped 10 bases and J dropped 2; count of bases not matched to a gene: 12. The CDR3 contains 16 residues. CDR1 ENHRY and CDR2 SYGVKD come from the germline V gene.

This sequence joins TRBV6-5 and TRBJ2-7; 10 bases agree with TRBD1. The V gene's germline CDR1 is MNHEY and CDR2 SVGAGI. This CDR3 spans 14 amino acids. The trim removed 10 bases at V and 6 bases at J, leaving 12 bases unmatched. CDR3 region: CATSKGTGESEQYF. CDR3 sequence (DNA): TGTGCCACTTCGAAGGGGACAGGGGAAAGCGAGCAGTACTTC.

The chain is built from TRBV5-1 and TRBJ2-1, with 11 bases identical to TRBD1. The CDR3 runs to 16 residues. Per the germline V gene, CDR1 is SGHRS and CDR2 is YFSETQ. J lost 5 bases, V lost 4 bases, and 8 bases had no gene match. Here the CDR3 reads CASSLEGTGGNNEQFF. CDR3 coding DNA: TGCGCCAGCAGCCTCGAAGGGACAGGGGGAAACAATGAGCAGTTCTTC.

The sample holds a few counts of this clone. V usage is TRBV28 and J usage is TRBJ1-5; D not certain. Germline assignment: CDR1 MDHEN and CDR2 SYDVKM. Deletions cut 3 bases from V and 7 bases from J, with 7 bases between. The CDR3 runs 12 residues. This CDR3 reads CASSFGGQPQHF. Here the CDR3 DNA reads TGTGCCAGCAGTTTCGGAGGCCAGCCCCAGCATTTT.

V is TRBV27 and J is TRBJ1-4; 9 nucleotides align to TRBD1. CDR3 length: 16 residues. Germline V gene lookup returns CDR1 MNHEY and CDR2 SMNVEV (reference sequence). The trim removed 2 bases at V and 5 bases at J, leaving 6 bases unmatched. The CDR3 reads CASSLGFGQGNEKLFF. CDR3 in DNA: TGTGCCAGCAGTTTAGGGTTCGGACAGGGGAATGAAAAACTGTTTTTT. The entire variable domain, with the rest obtained from reference TRBV27 and TRBJ1-4, is as follows: EAQVTQNPRYLITVTGKKLTVTCSQNMNHEYMSWYRQDPGLGLRQIYYSMNVEVTDKGDVPEGYKVSRKEKRNFPLILESPSPNQTSLYFCASSLGFGQGNEKLFFGSGTQLSVL.

This clone was observed a single time. This specimen includes other DNA sequences encoding the same CDR3. V gene TRBV19 combines with J gene TRBJ1-5; D possibly corresponds to TRBD1 (6 bases). Trimming stripped 6 bases from V and 4 bases from J, with 10 bases between. The CDR3 totals 13 residues. Germline-derived CDR1 and CDR2 are LNHDA and SQIVND (reference sequence). In DNA form, the CDR3 reads TGTGCCAGTAGGTCGAGGGGGAATCAGCCCCAGCATTTT. It specifies CASRSRGNQPQHF.

This clone turned up a few times. The V call is TRBV28, the J call TRBJ1-4; D may be TRBD1 (5 bases). The germline gives CDR1 MDHEN, CDR2 SYDVKM. This CDR3 is built from 15 residues. V gave up 6 bases and J gave up 3 bases, with 14 bases separating them. The CDR3 region is CASSASGGANEKLFF. CDR3 bases: TGTGCCAGCAGCGCAAGTGGGGGGGCTAATGAAAAACTGTTTTTT.

The CDR3, as DNA: TGCGCCAGCAGCTTGCGGGGCAGCGGGGGGGCCAATGAGCAGTTCTTC. The encoded protein is CASSLRGSGGANEQFF. The chain is built from TRBV5-1 and TRBJ2-1; 10 bases fit TRBD2. V lost 1 base, J lost 6 bases, and 7 bases stayed unmatched. The CDR3 is 16 amino acids. The germline CDR1 and CDR2 sequences are SGHRS and YFSETQ.

Concerning this clone: At one end, the junction sequence differs from germline, possibly due to a read error. The J gene is TRBJ2-4, the V gene TRBV7-9; a weak D match, TRBD1 (5 bases). Germline CDR1 reads SEHNR; CDR2 reads FQNEAQ (reference sequence). The CDR3 consists of 12 residues. The CDR3 sequence: CSSSTLTGLTYF. CDR3 nucleotides: TGTTCCAGCAGCACCCTAACAGGTCTTACATACTTC.

This chain joins TRBV28 and TRBJ1-2; no definite D call. This CDR3 has 13 amino acids. V was pared by 3 bases and J by 4 bases, with 9 bases between. Germline values: CDR1 MDHEN, CDR2 SYDVKM. The CDR3 region is CASSLSVSYGYTF. The CDR3 region has the DNA TGTGCCAGCAGTTTGTCTGTTAGCTATGGCTACACCTTC.

The sample holds a few counts of this clone. The genes are TRBV23-1 and TRBJ1-2; possibly TRBD1 for D (5 bases). TRBV23-1 is an ORF; its function is uncertain. The CDR3 contains 16 residues. Deletions cut 0 bases from V and 2 bases from J, with 13 bases between. Here the CDR3 reads CASSQSKDKQNYGYTF. CDR3 in DNA: TGCGCCAGCAGTCAATCGAAGGACAAGCAGAACTATGGCTACACCTTC.

The V and J genes are TRBV7-6 and TRBJ1-2; TRBD1 is a possible D gene (6 bases). Germline V lookup: CDR1 SGHVS, CDR2 FNYEAQ. The CDR3 length is 13 residues. The V gene lost 5 bases and the J gene lost 10 bases, with 17 bases spanning the gap. CDR3 region: CASSPDRSPNYTF. For the CDR3, the DNA is TGTGCCAGCAGCCCCGACAGGTCCCCTAACTACACCTTC.

The chain couples TRBV7-8 to TRBJ1-1, with D unclear. This CDR3 is 14 amino acids long. Trimming removed 1 base from V and 5 bases from J, with 11 bases in between. The germline V gene has CDR1 SGHVS and CDR2 FQNEAQ. The CDR3 coding sequence is TGTGCCAGCAGCTTAGGAGGTTTGGGTACTGAAGCTTTCTTT. Translating it yields CASSLGGLGTEAFF.